A single sample is the source of the 22 T cell receptor beta chains below, sequenced in a study of cytotoxic CD8 clonotypes in ibrutinib-treated CLL. Profiling relied on immunoSEQ multiplex PCR, and the TCRdb table lists in-frame clones only, not all of them. The data contain about 270,000 clones, roughly three quarters of them singletons. The specimen comprised PBMCs, sampled at disease progression, from a patient treated with ibrutinib. The source of these receptors is a human donor with chronic lymphocytic leukemia.

V gene TRBV25-1 combines with J gene TRBJ2-5, with TRBD1 matching 9 bases. The CDR3 loop spans 15 amino acids. Germline V lookup: CDR1 MGHDK, CDR2 SYGVNS. The ends lost 4 bases at V and 5 bases at J; junction bases unmatched: 8. CDR3: CASSAWDRAGETQYF. The CDR3 nucleotides read TGTGCCAGCAGTGCCTGGGACAGGGCAGGGGAGACCCAGTACTTC. The full variable domain, with the rest looked up from reference TRBV25-1 and TRBJ2-5, is EADIYQTPRYLVIGTGKKITLECSQTMGHDKMYWYQQDPGMELHLIHYSYGVNSTEKGDLSSESTVSRIRTEHFPLTLESARPSHTSQYLCASSAWDRAGETQYFGPGTRLLVL.

This chain uses TRBV5-4 with TRBJ2-7, with 9 nucleotides matching TRBD2. The junction had 5 bases not matched to a gene; V was cut back by 4 bases and J by 0 bases. CDR1 is SGHNT and CDR2 is YYREEE in the germline V gene (reference sequence). The CDR3 runs to 15 residues. The DNA of the CDR3 is TGTGCCAGCAGCCCGACTAGCGGAAACTCCTACGAGCAGTACTTC. This gives the protein CASSPTSGNSYEQYF.

As for this clone: One end of the junction does not line up with germline, which may come from a read error. The rearrangement uses TRBV23-1 and TRBJ2-7; no firm D call. TRBV23-1 is classed as an ORF, of uncertain function. This CDR3 has 14 amino acids. CDR3 amino acids: CASRQSPELYEQYF. As DNA, the CDR3 is TGCGCCAGCAGGCAATCCCCCGAACTCTACGAGCAGTACTTC.

This sequence joins TRBV11-2 and TRBJ2-5; perhaps D is TRBD1 or TRBD2 (5 bases each). V lost 3 bases, J lost 4 bases, and 9 bases lay in between. The CDR3 is 13 residues long. Germline CDR1 is SGHAT and CDR2 is FQNNGV. In DNA form, the CDR3 reads TGTGCCAGCAGCTTCGAGGGGCGAGAGACCCAGTACTTC. Protein: CASSFEGRETQYF.

The chain employs TRBV7-2 and TRBJ1-4; the D is unclear. V lost 6 bases and J 5 bases, leaving 10 bases between the germline ends. The germline V gene has CDR1 SGHTA and CDR2 FQGNSA. CDR3 length equals 13 residues. The CDR3 loop reads CASSMDGNEKLFF. The CDR3 coding sequence is TGTGCCAGCAGTATGGACGGGAATGAAAAACTGTTTTTT.

V is TRBV19 and J is TRBJ1-2; 9 nucleotides agree with TRBD1. The length of the CDR3 is 15 residues. The ends lost 1 base at V and 4 bases at J; junction bases unmatched: 4. Germline values: CDR1 LNHDA, CDR2 SQIVND (reference sequence). The CDR3 DNA is TGTGCCAGTAGTATAGGACAGGGGGTCGTCTATGGCTACACCTTC. This gives the protein CASSIGQGVVYGYTF.

The rearrangement links TRBV9 to TRBJ2-2; D may be TRBD2 (5 bases). CDR1 and CDR2 from the germline V gene are SGDLS and YYNGEE. V was pared by 1 base and J by 5 bases, with 9 bases between. The CDR3 has 14 amino acids. The CDR3 is CASSVSRRTGELFF. In nucleotides, the CDR3 is TGTGCCAGCAGCGTAAGTCGGAGGACCGGGGAGCTGTTTTTT.

The chain couples TRBV9 to TRBJ1-1; possible D gene TRBD1, 5 bases. Trimming cost V 4 bases and J 10 bases, with 17 bases left between them. Germline loops: CDR1 SGDLS, CDR2 YYNGEE. The CDR3 runs 13 residues. The CDR3 DNA reads TGTGCCAGCAGCCGCGGACTGGGGGGGATAGCTTTCTTT. Translated: CASSRGLGGIAFF.

This clone was found a few times. In DNA form, the CDR3 reads TGCGCCAGCAGCCAAGGCTCGTTTACCTTCAATCAGCCCCAGCATTTT. This sequence encodes CASSQGSFTFNQPQHF. V gene TRBV4-1 combines with J gene TRBJ1-5; unclear D gene. Germline V lookup: CDR1 MGHRA, CDR2 YSYEKL. This CDR3 has 16 residues. V was clipped by 1 base and J by 3 bases, with 13 bases between them.

The chain recombines TRBV28 with TRBJ1-2; possible D gene TRBD1, 5 bases. Deletions cut 6 bases from V and 5 bases from J, with 16 bases between. The germline V gene encodes CDR1 MDHEN and CDR2 SYDVKM. The CDR3 runs 14 residues. CDR3 in amino acids: CASREEGRLYGYTF. CDR3 DNA: TGTGCCAGCAGGGAAGAGGGACGGTTATATGGCTACACCTTC.

This clone was recorded a few times. V is TRBV6-5 and J is TRBJ2-2; the D is unclear. The ends were cut back, 0 bases at V and 4 bases at J, with 6 bases in the middle. The CDR3 consists of 14 residues. Germline loops: CDR1 MNHEY, CDR2 SVGAGI. The CDR3 is CASSYSSGTGELFF. The CDR3 DNA reads TGTGCCAGCAGTTACTCGTCCGGCACCGGGGAGCTGTTTTTT.

The chain employs TRBV2 and TRBJ2-4, with D tentatively TRBD1 (5 bases). CDR3 length: 14 residues. Trimming shortened V by 7 bases and J by 1 base, and 11 bases separated the two germline ends. CDR1 is SNHLY, CDR2 FYNNEI, per germline. CDR3 sequence (DNA): TGTGCCAGCAAGAGCAGGGCGGCCAAAAACATTCAGTACTTC. As protein: CASKSRAAKNIQYF. Full variable domain (missing parts from reference TRBV2 and TRBJ2-4): EPEVTQTPSHQVTQMGQEVILRCVPISNHLYFYWYRQILGQKVEFLVSFYNNEISEKSEIFDDQFSVERPDGSNFTLKIRSTKLEDSAMYFCASKSRAAKNIQYFGAGTRLSVL.

The rearrangement uses TRBV23-1 and TRBJ2-5; TRBD2 matches 11 bases. TRBV23-1 is reported as an ORF; its role is uncertain. CDR3 length equals 21 residues. J was trimmed by 6 bases and V by 6 bases; bases with no gene match: 27. CDR3 in amino acids: CASSQGTGWSTSGSRLKTQYF. In nucleotides, the CDR3 is TGCGCCAGCAGCCAAGGGACAGGGTGGTCCACTAGCGGGAGCAGGTTGAAGACCCAGTACTTC.

The J gene is TRBJ1-5, the V gene TRBV15; D not resolved. Between the trimmed V and J ends, which lost 1 base and 4 bases, there was a span of 14 bases. Germline CDR1 reads LNHNV; CDR2 reads YYDKDF (reference sequence). The CDR3 contains 16 residues. This CDR3 reads CATSRAGSKWNQPQHF. CDR3 bases: TGTGCCACCAGCAGAGCGGGGTCGAAATGGAATCAGCCCCAGCATTTT.

This rearrangement joins TRBV6-5 to TRBJ2-7; D tentatively reads TRBD1 or TRBD2 (5 bases each). Germline loops: CDR1 MNHEY, CDR2 SVGAGI. The CDR3 length is 15 residues. The ends were cut back, 6 bases at V and 3 bases at J, with 18 bases in the middle. The CDR3, as DNA: TGTGCCAGCAGGAAAGTGGCGACAGAGGGCTACGAGCAGTACTTC. This encodes CASRKVATEGYEQYF.

Here the CDR3 reads CASSLRGTEYYEQYF. The CDR3 DNA reads TGTGCCAGCAGCTTAAGGGGGACGGAATACTACGAGCAGTACTTC. This chain uses TRBV7-2 with TRBJ2-7, with D possibly TRBD1 on 6 matching bases. The CDR3 is 15 amino acids. Looked up from germline, CDR1 is SGHTA and CDR2 is FQGNSA. Trimming took off 2 bases at V and 3 bases at J, with 14 bases between the two ends.

The chain uses TRBV6-1 and TRBJ2-1; possibly TRBD2 for D (6 bases). The CDR3 spans 17 residues. Germline V gene data show CDR1 as MNHNS and CDR2 as SASEGT. The V end lost 0 bases, the J end lost 8 bases, and 20 bases lay between the germline ends. The CDR3 sequence: CASSEATPPLAEHEQFF. For the CDR3, the DNA is TGTGCCAGCAGTGAAGCCACCCCTCCCTTAGCGGAGCATGAGCAGTTCTTC.

The chain uses TRBV7-2 and TRBJ2-1; possibly TRBD1 or TRBD2 for D (6 bases each). Between the trimmed V and J ends, which lost 0 bases and 4 bases, there was a span of 13 bases. The CDR3 length is 16 residues. Germline assignment: CDR1 SGHTA and CDR2 FQGNSA. CDR3 sequence: CASSLASGAGYNEQFF. CDR3 coding DNA: TGTGCCAGCAGCTTAGCGTCGGGGGCGGGTTACAATGAGCAGTTCTTC.

This clone has only a few counts. The gene calls are TRBV18 and TRBJ2-7; a possible D gene is TRBD2 (6 bases). Germline V gene data show CDR1 as KGHSH and CDR2 as LQKENI. The CDR3 covers 13 residues. Trimming took 6 bases from V and 3 from J, leaving 12 bases between them. As DNA, the CDR3 is TGTGCCAGCTCCTATAGGAGGGGCTACGAGCAGTACTTC. Its protein is CASSYRRGYEQYF.

V is TRBV11-2 and J is TRBJ1-2; TRBD1 might be the D (6 bases). Deletions cut 2 bases from V and 4 bases from J, with 26 bases between. The germline V gene has CDR1 SGHAT and CDR2 FQNNGV. This CDR3 contains 19 residues. Here the CDR3 reads CASSLSFPGQKDDTYGYTF. CDR3 coding DNA: TGTGCCAGCAGCTTATCGTTCCCCGGACAGAAAGATGATACCTATGGCTACACCTTC.

This clone was picked up a small number of times. The DNA for the CDR3 is TGTGCCAGCAGATCCGGACTAGGCTCCTACAATGAGCAGTTCTTC. Protein sequence: CASRSGLGSYNEQFF. This rearrangement joins TRBV28 to TRBJ2-1; 7 nucleotides agree with TRBD2. CDR3 length equals 15 residues. Germline loops: CDR1 MDHEN, CDR2 SYDVKM. Losses at the gene ends were 6 bases for V and 0 bases for J; bases not matched to a gene: 5.

This chain uses TRBV6-5 with TRBJ2-1; TRBD2 agrees at 7 bases. The length of the CDR3 is 15 residues. Germline loops: CDR1 MNHEY, CDR2 SVGAGI. V shed 6 bases and J 6 bases; nucleotides not matched to a gene: 11. CDR3 amino acids: CASSLIAGGANEQFF. CDR3 bases: TGTGCCAGCAGCCTAATAGCGGGCGGGGCCAATGAGCAGTTCTTC.